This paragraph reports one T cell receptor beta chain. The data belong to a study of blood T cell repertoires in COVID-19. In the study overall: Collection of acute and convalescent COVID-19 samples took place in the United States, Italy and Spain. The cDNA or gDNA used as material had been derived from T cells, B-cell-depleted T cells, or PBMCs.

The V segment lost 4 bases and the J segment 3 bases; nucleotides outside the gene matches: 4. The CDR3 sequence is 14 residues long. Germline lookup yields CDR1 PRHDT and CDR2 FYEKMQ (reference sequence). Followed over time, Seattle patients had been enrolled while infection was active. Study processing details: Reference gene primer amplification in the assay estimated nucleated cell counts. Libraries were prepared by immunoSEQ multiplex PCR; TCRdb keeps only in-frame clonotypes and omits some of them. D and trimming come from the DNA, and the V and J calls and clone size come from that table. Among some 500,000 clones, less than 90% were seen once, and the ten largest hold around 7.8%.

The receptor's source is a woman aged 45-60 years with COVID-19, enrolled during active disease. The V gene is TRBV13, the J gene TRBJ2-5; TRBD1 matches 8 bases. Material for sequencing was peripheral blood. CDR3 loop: CASSSRTGKETQYF. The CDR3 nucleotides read TGTGCCAGCAGCTCCCGGACAGGGAAAGAGACCCAGTACTTC.